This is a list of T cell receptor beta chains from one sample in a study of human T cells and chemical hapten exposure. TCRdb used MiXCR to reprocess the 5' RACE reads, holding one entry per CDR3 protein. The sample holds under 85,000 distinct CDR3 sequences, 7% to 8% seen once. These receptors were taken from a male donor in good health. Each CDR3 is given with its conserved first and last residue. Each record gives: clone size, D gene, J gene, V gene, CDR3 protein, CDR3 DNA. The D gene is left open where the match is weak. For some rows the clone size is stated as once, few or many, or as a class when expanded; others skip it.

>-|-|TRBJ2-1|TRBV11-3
CASSFSSNEQFF
TGTGCCAGCAGCTTTTCTAGTAATGAGCAGTTCTTC
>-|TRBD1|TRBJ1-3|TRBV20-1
CSALSPAAGGNENTIYF
TGCAGTGCCCTATCCCCCGCGGCAGGGGGGAATGAAAACACCATATATTTT
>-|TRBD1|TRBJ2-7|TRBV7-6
CASSFLGQELSYEQYF
TGTGCCAGCAGCTTTCTTGGACAGGAACTCTCCTACGAGCAGTACTTC
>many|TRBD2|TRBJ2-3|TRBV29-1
CSVRLAGLTDTQYF
TGCAGCGTGCGGCTAGCGGGCCTCACAGATACGCAGTATTTT
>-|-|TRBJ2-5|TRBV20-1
CSVTAVIETQYF
TGCAGTGTTACTGCTGTTATCGAGACCCAGTACTTC
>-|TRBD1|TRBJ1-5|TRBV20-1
CSAASGTANNQPQHF
TGCAGTGCTGCCTCCGGGACAGCTAACAATCAGCCCCAGCATTTT
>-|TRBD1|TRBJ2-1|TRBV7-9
CASSPADSGQGPDNEQFF
TGTGCCAGCAGCCCAGCCGATTCGGGACAGGGACCCGACAATGAGCAGTTCTTC
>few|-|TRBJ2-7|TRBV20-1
CSARDSSVHSYEQYF
TGCAGTGCTAGGGACTCTAGCGTTCACTCCTACGAGCAGTACTTC
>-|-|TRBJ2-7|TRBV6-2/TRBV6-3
CASSYSFEQYF
TGTGCCAGCAGTTACTCGTTCGAGCAGTACTTC
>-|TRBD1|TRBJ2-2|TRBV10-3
CAISEDRVSTGELFF
TGTGCCATCAGTGAAGACAGGGTGAGCACCGGGGAGCTGTTTTTT